This TCR beta chain derives from a study of CXCR3-negative and CXCR3-positive naive CD8 T cells. CDR3 length: 15 amino acids. Per the germline V gene, CDR1 is SGHVS and CDR2 is FNYEAQ. Study-wide results and caveats: Memory CD8+ cells showed much lower diversity, while both naive subsets displayed comparably high diversity. TRBV-TRBJ usage was alike in naive CXCR3-negative and CXCR3-positive cells but differed in memory cells. A higher hydrophobicity marked the TRB CDR3s of CXCR3-positive naive cells versus CXCR3-negative naive cells.

Triplicate approximately 270,000-cell sorts were made of each CD8+ T cell subset. Note on this clonotype: Its cognate antigen is unknown.

Researchers prepared the TRB cDNA libraries using 5' RACE with UMI labels. TCRdb re-called the 5' RACE reads and shows each CDR3 protein once, DNA omitted. The sample holds 46,000 or so distinct CDR3 sequences. The gene calls are TRBV7-6 and TRBJ1-3; as DNA is missing, the TRBD1 call by TCRdb cannot be tested. The TCR sequence derives from a human donor in good health. Some clones in this sample may be carry-over from other donors' samples. What was sequenced was naive CXCR3- CD8+ T cells from blood. As to subset: CD45RO-CCR7+CD27+CD95- naive CD8+ T cells lacking CXCR3 (TNR3-). The CDR3 reads CASSPGPAAGNTIYF. The full variable domain, in which reference TRBV7-6 and TRBJ1-3 provide the parts outside the CDR3, is GAGVSQSPRYKVTKRGQDVALRCDPISGHVSLYWYRQALGQGPEFLTYFNYEAQQDKSGLPNDRFSAERPEGSISTLTIQRTEQRDSAMYRCASSPGPAAGNTIYFGEGSWLTVV.